This T cell receptor (beta chain) was captured in a study of molecular identifiers for immune sequencing clone quantification (dated by TCRdb to 2016 to 2018). Regarding the study in general: For a replicate experiment, RNA from roughly 18,000 or 92,000 naive CD8 T cells was divided into five aliquots, and four of the five aliquots were sequenced. The study was a methods study using CD8 T cells to benchmark molecular-identifier clustering-based TCR repertoire sequencing (MIDCIRS) and TCR RNA copy counting. General conclusions and limits of the study: In CMV-specific effector cells, clones with more than 20 RNA copies contained over 99% of molecules, whereas in naive cells such clones contained under 1% of molecules. When barcode sub-clustering was left out, chimeric consensus sequences inflated TCR diversity, with chimeras reaching as high as 47%. Spiked-in Jurkat TCR RNA (roughly 10 copies' worth), which is not part of the donor repertoire, was contained in the naive libraries. Modeling indicated 2.5 to 3 TCR RNA copies recovered per cell, compared with roughly 10 by digital PCR, which implies a capture efficiency of approximately 29%. Even against a background of about a million naive CD8 T cells, spiked-in Jurkat TCR RNA amounting to a single cell's worth was reported to be detectable. Highly expanded clone sizes could be underestimated because identical TCR molecules may share a barcode.

Libraries of naive CD8 T cells were generated from roughly 18,000 to 920,000 sorted cells, with 10%, 30% or 50% of the purified RNA used. Naive CD8 T cells, defined as CD8+CD4-CCR7+CD45RA+, were FACS-sorted into RLT Plus buffer on a BD FACSAria II. To test detection sensitivity, Jurkat RNA equivalent to about eleven TCR copies was spiked into samples of about 17,000-1,100,000 naive CD8 T cells. Enrichment of CD8 T cells was performed with RosetteSep CD8+ T Cell Enrichment Cocktail and Ficoll-Paque, after which ACK red cell lysis was carried out. This clonotype has ten or more counts. Its antigen target is currently unknown. No much larger clonotype is one base removed from it; base qualities were not supplied. The CDR3, from cysteine to phenylalanine, totals 19 residues. Only the CDR3 portion is preserved as DNA: 57 bases, with reading frame beginning at the first base. Compared with germline, V lacks 4 bases and J lacks 0 bases; bases without a gene match: 7. CDR1 SEHNR and CDR2 FQNEAQ are derived from the germline V gene (reference sequence).

The library was generated by PCR. Sequenced using an Illumina HiSeq 4000. Preparation of bulk TCR libraries followed a previously described approach, with the TCR primers listed in Table S5. Purification of total RNA was performed with the Qiagen AllPrep DNA/RNA kit. Reads from multiple sequencing runs of the same library were pooled before analysis. The paper's processing steps were these. Reads were retained only if an exact TCR constant sequence was present, and the retained reads were trimmed to 150 nt and grouped according to their 12-nt molecular barcodes. Within each barcode group, reads were sub-clustered at a 15% Levenshtein threshold, and quality-weighted consensus sequences were built per RNA molecule. Non-functional sequences were removed, as were lower-count sequences one edit away from another. Based on fitting two negative binomial distributions, any barcode sub-cluster with under 20% of the maximum read count was discarded. Starting from the raw public reads, TCRdb applied fastp trimming at Q25, assembled clones with MiXCR and retained in-frame beta chains. Under each unique CDR3 protein, matching rows form one entry showing the most common genes and DNA. In this record, the V and J calls reflect TCRdb's handling and not the investigators' own analysis. The sample data list around 470,000 distinct CDR3 sequences, and 20% to 25% of these were observed just once. The top ten constitute under 0.85% of the sample.

The material sequenced was naive CD8+ T cells from blood, with Jurkat cell RNA spiked in. In the paper's terms, the cell subset or site label means: FACS-sorted CD8+CD4-CCR7+CD45RA+ naive T cells. The chain links TRBV7-9 with TRBJ2-2, with 14 central nucleotides matching TRBD2. This clonotype was obtained from a human donor in good health. Some libraries in this study had Jurkat cell RNA spiked in. CDR3 sequence: CASSSPRGLAGANTGELFF. The nucleotide sequence reads as follows: TGTGCCAGCAGCTCCCCCAGGGGACTAGCGGGGGCGAACACCGGGGAGCTGTTTTTT.